The sequence of this T cell receptor (beta chain) was determined in a study of shared clonotypes between healthy human individuals. Findings of the study overall: Among donors, clonotype sharing was expected to be affected by sequencing depth. Generally, naive subsets came out with larger estimated richness than memory subsets.

Sorted-subset replicate PCR reactions were performed with about 210 ng DNA, corresponding to roughly 31,000 T cell genomes. Method: immunoSEQ multiplex PCR; TCRdb's copy keeps in-frame clones and lacks some. The sample yields about 2 million clones, roughly 95% seen once. The V gene's germline CDR1 is SGHNT and CDR2 YENEEA. The CDR3 runs to 14 residues. With V trimmed by 3 bases and J by 10 bases, 7 bases remained unmatched. Details on this clone: No antigen is known for it.

In the naive CD8 group, cells lacked CD45RO and were positively selected for CCR7, so terminally differentiated effector memory CD45RA+ cells were left out. The sequenced material came from naive CD8+ T cells sorted from blood. The rearrangement joins TRBV11-3 to TRBJ2-1; 9 bases are shared with TRBD2. This sequence originates from a young man in good health. The CDR3 protein is CASSLREGNWEQFF. Here the CDR3 DNA reads TGTGCCAGCAGCTTGCGGGAGGGTAATTGGGAGCAGTTCTTC.